Below, 11 T cell receptor beta chains from the same sample are listed, as sequenced in a study of blood T cell repertoires in COVID-19. Sequencing was performed with immunoSEQ multiplex PCR; in TCRdb, only in-frame clones are kept and a portion is missing. Of about 170,000 clones in the sample, about 86% were seen once. The sample comprised peripheral blood. The receptors here all came from a man between 18 and 29 years old with active or convalescent COVID-19.

This chain uses TRBV28 with TRBJ2-5; 7 nucleotides line up with TRBD2. Looked up from germline, CDR1 is MDHEN and CDR2 is SYDVKM. Trimming took 6 bases from V and 5 from J; bases not matched to a gene: 21. This CDR3 has 18 amino acids. The CDR3 spells CASSSFGPSGFWQETQYF. CDR3 in DNA: TGTGCCAGCAGCTCTTTCGGTCCTAGCGGATTCTGGCAGGAGACCCAGTACTTC.

The chain links TRBV28 to TRBJ1-2; D unresolved. Germline CDR1 is MDHEN and CDR2 is SYDVKM. V was cut by 2 bases and J by 4 bases, with 11 bases left in between. The CDR3 contains 14 residues. The CDR3 here is CASSLGGEGYGYTF. The CDR3 bases are TGTGCCAGCAGTTTAGGCGGGGAGGGCTATGGCTACACCTTC.

Details on this clone: Compared with germline, one end of the junction differs, possibly owing to a read error. The chain uses TRBV2 and TRBJ1-5; perhaps TRBD1 as D (5 bases). The germline gives CDR1 SNHLY, CDR2 FYNNEI. This CDR3 is built from 16 residues. CDR3 in DNA: TGTGCCAGCACTGAACAGGCAAAAGATAGCAATCAGCCCCAGCATTTT. Residues: CASTEQAKDSNQPQHF.

The chain is built from TRBV4-3 and TRBJ2-1; perhaps TRBD2 as D (5 bases). Germline CDR1 reads LGHNA; CDR2 reads YSLEER. V was clipped by 3 bases and J by 5 bases, with 8 bases between them. The CDR3 runs 13 residues. This CDR3 reads CASSHGSHNEQFF. In DNA form, the CDR3 reads TGCGCCAGCAGCCATGGGAGCCACAATGAGCAGTTCTTC.

The rearrangement uses TRBV10-3 and TRBJ1-2; a possible D gene is TRBD1 (6 bases). The CDR3 runs 13 residues. V was pared by 7 bases and J by 3 bases, with 12 bases between. Germline CDR1 is ENHRY and CDR2 is SYGVKD. The CDR3 here is CAINQAGDYGYTF. The CDR3 DNA is TGTGCCATCAACCAGGCAGGGGACTATGGCTACACCTTC.

The chain recombines TRBV28 with TRBJ2-7; the match to TRBD1 covers 8 bases. The CDR3 extends over 13 amino acids. V gave up 7 bases and J gave up 5 bases; unmatched junction bases: 7. Germline V gene lookup returns CDR1 MDHEN and CDR2 SYDVKM. The CDR3 DNA reads as TGTGCCAGCAAACGACAGGGGTGGGACGAGCAGTACGTC. It specifies CASKRQGWDEQYV.

The J gene is TRBJ2-1, the V gene TRBV6-2 or TRBV6-3; D possibly corresponds to TRBD2 (6 bases). CDR1 and CDR2 from the germline V gene are MNHEY and SVGEGT. Trimming removed 2 bases at V and 4 bases at J, with 12 bases between. This CDR3 spans 15 amino acids. The CDR3 nucleotides are TGTGCCAGCAGTTACCTCGGGAGTGATTACAATGAGCAGTTCTTC. Translating it yields CASSYLGSDYNEQFF.

This clone was picked up a small number of times. The chain joins TRBV7-3 to TRBJ2-2; D uncertain. This CDR3 comprises 13 residues. The germline gives CDR1 SGHTA, CDR2 FQGTGA. Trimming pared 5 bases from V and 6 bases from J, leaving 10 bases between. Here the CDR3 reads CASSITLPGELFF. The CDR3 DNA follows: TGTGCCAGCAGCATCACTTTGCCCGGGGAGCTGTTTTTT.

The rearrangement joins TRBV9 to TRBJ1-2; weak D call: TRBD1 (5 bases). V gave up 3 bases and J gave up 4 bases, with 13 bases separating them. This CDR3 contains 14 residues. The germline CDR1 and CDR2 sequences are SGDLS and YYNGEE. The CDR3 region is CASSGDGTVYGYTF. The CDR3 nucleotides are TGTGCCAGCAGCGGAGACGGGACTGTCTATGGCTACACCTTC.

This sequence joins TRBV24-1 and TRBJ2-3; 7 bases map to TRBD2. The CDR3 is 16 residues long. CDR1 is KGHDR and CDR2 is SFDVKD in the germline V gene. V shed 1 base and J 3 bases; nucleotides not matched to a gene: 6. The CDR3 DNA is TGTGCCACCAGTGATTTCCTCGCGGGAGCAACAGATACGCAGTATTTT. Its protein is CATSDFLAGATDTQYF.

This clone is a singleton in its sample. This chain joins TRBV5-8 and TRBJ2-3; TRBD2 agrees at 12 bases. Germline values: CDR1 SGHTS, CDR2 YDEGEE. With V trimmed by 2 bases and J by 2 bases, 12 bases remained unmatched. The CDR3 spans 19 residues. The CDR3 sequence: CASSFHTGRTSGATDTQYF. The CDR3 DNA sequence: TGTGCCAGCAGCTTTCATACCGGTCGGACTAGCGGGGCCACAGATACGCAGTATTTT.